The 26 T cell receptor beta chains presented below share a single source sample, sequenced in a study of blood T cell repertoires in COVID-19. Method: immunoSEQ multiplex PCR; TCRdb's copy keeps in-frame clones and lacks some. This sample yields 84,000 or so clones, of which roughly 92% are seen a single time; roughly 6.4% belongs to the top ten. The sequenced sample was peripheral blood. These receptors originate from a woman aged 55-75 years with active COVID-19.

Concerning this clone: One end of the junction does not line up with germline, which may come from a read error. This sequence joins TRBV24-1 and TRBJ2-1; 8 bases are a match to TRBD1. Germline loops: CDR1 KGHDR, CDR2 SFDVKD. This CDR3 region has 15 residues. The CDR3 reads CATNDSATGDNEQFF. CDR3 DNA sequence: TGTGCCACCAATGATTCCGCGACAGGGGACAATGAGCAGTTCTTC.

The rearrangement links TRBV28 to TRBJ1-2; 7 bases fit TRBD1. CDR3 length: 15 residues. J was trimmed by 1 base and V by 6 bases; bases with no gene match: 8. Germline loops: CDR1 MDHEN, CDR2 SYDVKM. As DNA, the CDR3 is TGTGCCAGCAGATTACAGGGGCTCCATAACTATGGCTACACCTTC. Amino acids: CASRLQGLHNYGYTF.

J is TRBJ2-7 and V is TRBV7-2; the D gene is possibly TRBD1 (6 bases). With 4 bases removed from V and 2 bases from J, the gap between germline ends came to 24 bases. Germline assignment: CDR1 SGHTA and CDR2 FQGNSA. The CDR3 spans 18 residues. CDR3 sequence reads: CASSSFADPGHGPYEQYF. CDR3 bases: TGTGCCAGCAGCTCCTTTGCGGACCCGGGACATGGACCCTACGAGCAGTACTTC.

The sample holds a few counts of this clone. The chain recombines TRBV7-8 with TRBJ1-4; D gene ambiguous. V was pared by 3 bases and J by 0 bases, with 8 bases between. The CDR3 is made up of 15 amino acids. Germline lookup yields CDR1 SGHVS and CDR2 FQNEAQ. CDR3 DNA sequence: TGTGCCAGCAGCTTTGCGATGTCAACTAATGAAAAACTGTTTTTT. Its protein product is CASSFAMSTNEKLFF.

This CDR3 is CASSLPLLTSGIAKNIQYF. The CDR3 DNA reads TGTGCCAGCAGCTTACCCCTCCTGACTAGCGGGATAGCCAAAAACATTCAGTACTTC. The rearrangement uses TRBV7-3 and TRBJ2-4, with TRBD2 matching over 11 bases. With V trimmed by 2 bases and J by 0 bases, 9 bases remained unmatched. The CDR3 is made up of 19 amino acids. From germline, CDR1 is SGHTA and CDR2 FQGTGA.

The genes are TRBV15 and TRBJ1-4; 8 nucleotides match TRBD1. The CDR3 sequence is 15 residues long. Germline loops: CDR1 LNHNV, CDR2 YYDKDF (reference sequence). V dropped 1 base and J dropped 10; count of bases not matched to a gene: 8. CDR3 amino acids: CATSRAADREAKLFF. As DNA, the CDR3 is TGTGCCACCAGCAGAGCGGCGGACAGGGAGGCAAAACTGTTTTTT.

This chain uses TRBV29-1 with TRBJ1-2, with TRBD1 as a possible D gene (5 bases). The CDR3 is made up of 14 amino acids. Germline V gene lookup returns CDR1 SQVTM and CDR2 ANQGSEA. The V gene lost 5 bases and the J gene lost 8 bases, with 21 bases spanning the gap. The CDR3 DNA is TGCAGCGTTCGGGTGGCAGGGAGGATTAGGGGCTACACCTTC. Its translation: CSVRVAGRIRGYTF.

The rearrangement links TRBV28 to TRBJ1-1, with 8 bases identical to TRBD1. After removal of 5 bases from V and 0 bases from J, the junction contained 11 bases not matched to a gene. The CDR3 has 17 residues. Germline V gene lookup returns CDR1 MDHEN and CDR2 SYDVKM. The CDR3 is CASSSGQGGGMNTEAFF. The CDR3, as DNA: TGTGCCAGCAGTAGTGGACAGGGAGGGGGAATGAACACTGAAGCTTTCTTT.

This CDR3 reads CSFRGGSNQPQHF. The CDR3 DNA is TGCAGCTTCCGCGGGGGGAGCAATCAGCCCCAGCATTTT. The chain couples TRBV29-1 to TRBJ1-5; D perhaps matches TRBD1 (5 bases). The germline CDR1 and CDR2 sequences are SQVTM and ANQGSEA. This CDR3 has 13 residues. Trimming shortened V by 8 bases and J by 1 base, and 12 bases separated the two germline ends.

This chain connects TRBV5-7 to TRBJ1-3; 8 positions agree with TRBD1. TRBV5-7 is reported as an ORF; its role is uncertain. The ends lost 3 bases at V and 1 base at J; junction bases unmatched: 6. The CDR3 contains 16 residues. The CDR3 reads CASSWGTGESGNTIYF. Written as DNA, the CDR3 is TGTGCCAGCAGCTGGGGGACAGGTGAGTCTGGAAACACCATATATTTT.

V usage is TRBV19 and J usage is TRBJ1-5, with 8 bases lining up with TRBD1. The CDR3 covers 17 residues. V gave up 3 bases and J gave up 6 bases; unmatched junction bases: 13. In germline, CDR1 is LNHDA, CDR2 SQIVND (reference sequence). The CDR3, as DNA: TGTGCCAGTAGTATCATCGTTGGGACAGGTCCGATTCAGCCCCAGCATTTT. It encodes CASSIIVGTGPIQPQHF.

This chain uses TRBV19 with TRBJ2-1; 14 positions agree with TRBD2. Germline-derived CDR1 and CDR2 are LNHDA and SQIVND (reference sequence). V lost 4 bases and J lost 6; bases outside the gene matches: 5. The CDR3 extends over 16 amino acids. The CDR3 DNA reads TGTGCCAGTAGTACCACCGGACTAGCGGGAGGCAATGAGCAGTTCTTC. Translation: CASSTTGLAGGNEQFF.

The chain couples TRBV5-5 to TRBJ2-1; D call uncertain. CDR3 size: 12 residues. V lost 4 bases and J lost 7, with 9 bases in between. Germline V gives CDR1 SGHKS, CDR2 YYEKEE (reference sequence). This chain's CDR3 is CASSLPPNEQFF. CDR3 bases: TGTGCCAGCAGCCTACCGCCGAATGAGCAGTTCTTC.

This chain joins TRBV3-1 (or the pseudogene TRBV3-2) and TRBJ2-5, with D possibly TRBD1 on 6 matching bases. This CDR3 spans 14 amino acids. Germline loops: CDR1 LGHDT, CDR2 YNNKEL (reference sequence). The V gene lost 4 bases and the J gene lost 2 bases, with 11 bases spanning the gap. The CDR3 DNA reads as TGTGCCAGCAGCCTTCCGGGACAACAAGAGACCCAGTACTTC. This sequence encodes CASSLPGQQETQYF.

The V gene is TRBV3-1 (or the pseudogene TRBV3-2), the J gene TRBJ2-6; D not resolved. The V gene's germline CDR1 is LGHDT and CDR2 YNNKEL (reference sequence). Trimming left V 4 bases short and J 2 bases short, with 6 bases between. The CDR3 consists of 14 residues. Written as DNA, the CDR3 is TGTGCCAGCAGCCCTCCAGCTGGGGCCAACGTCCTGACTTTC. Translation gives CASSPPAGANVLTF.

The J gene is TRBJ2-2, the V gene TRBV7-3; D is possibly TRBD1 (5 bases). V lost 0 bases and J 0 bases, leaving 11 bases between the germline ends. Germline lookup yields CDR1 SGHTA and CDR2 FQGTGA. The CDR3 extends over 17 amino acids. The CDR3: CASSLTGAATNTGELFF. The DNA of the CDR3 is TGTGCCAGCAGCTTAACAGGGGCGGCAACGAACACCGGGGAGCTGTTTTTT.

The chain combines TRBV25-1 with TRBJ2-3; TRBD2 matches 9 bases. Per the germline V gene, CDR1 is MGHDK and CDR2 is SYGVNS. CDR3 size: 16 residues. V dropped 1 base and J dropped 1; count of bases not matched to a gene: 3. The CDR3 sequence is CASSEFRLAGTDTQYF. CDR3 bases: TGTGCCAGCAGTGAATTCAGACTAGCGGGCACAGATACGCAGTATTTT.

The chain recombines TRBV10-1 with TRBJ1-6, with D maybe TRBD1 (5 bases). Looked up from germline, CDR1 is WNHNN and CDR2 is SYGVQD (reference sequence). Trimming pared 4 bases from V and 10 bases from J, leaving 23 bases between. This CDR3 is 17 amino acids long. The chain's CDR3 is CASSALPWGGEESPLHF. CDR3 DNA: TGCGCCAGCAGTGCGCTACCTTGGGGGGGAGAAGAGTCACCCCTCCACTTT.

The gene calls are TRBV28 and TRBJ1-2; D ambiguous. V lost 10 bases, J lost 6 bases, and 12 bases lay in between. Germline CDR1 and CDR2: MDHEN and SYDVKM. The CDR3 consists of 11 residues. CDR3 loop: CATLDLDGYTF. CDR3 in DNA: TGTGCCACTCTGGACTTGGATGGCTACACCTTC.

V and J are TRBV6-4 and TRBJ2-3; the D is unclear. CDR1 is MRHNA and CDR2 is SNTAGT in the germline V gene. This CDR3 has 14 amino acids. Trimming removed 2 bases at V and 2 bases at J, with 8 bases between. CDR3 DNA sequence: TGTGCCAGCAGTGACAGCTATCCCACAGATACGCAGTATTTT. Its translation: CASSDSYPTDTQYF.

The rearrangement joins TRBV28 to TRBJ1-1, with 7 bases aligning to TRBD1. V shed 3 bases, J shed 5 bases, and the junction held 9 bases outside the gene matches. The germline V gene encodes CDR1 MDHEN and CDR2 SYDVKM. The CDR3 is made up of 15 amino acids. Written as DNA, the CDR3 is TGTGCCAGCAGTTTTCCGACAGGGACGGCGACTGAAGCTTTCTTT. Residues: CASSFPTGTATEAFF.

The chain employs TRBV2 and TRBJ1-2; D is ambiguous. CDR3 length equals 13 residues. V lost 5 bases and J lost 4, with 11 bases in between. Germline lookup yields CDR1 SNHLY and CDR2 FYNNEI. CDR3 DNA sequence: TGTGCCAGCAGTTTGGATCGGGGCTATGGCTACACCTTC. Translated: CASSLDRGYGYTF.

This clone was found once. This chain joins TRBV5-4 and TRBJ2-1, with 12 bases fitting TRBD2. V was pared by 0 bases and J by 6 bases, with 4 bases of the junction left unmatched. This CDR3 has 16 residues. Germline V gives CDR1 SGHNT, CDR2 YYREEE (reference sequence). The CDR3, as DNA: TGTGCCAGCAGCTTGGAGACTAGCGGGAGTGGCAATGAGCAGTTCTTC. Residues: CASSLETSGSGNEQFF.

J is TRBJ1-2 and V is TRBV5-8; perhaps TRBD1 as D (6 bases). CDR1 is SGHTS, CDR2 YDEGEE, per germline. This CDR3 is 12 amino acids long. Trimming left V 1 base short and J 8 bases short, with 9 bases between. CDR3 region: CASSLTGYGYTF. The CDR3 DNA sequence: TGTGCCAGCAGCTTGACAGGGTACGGCTACACCTTC.

The CDR3 region is CASSLYGQVTEQYF. The CDR3 DNA follows: TGTGCCAGCAGTTTATATGGACAGGTGACCGAGCAGTACTTC. The chain couples TRBV28 to TRBJ2-7, with TRBD1 identical over 7 bases. The CDR3 is made up of 14 amino acids. The junction had 6 bases not matched to a gene; V was cut back by 1 base and J by 6 bases. From germline, CDR1 is MDHEN and CDR2 SYDVKM.

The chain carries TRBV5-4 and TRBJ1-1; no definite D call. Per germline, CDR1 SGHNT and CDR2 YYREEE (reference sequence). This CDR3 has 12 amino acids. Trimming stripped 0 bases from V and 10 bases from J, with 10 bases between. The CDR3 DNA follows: TGTGCCAGCAGCTTGGGCGAGGTGGGAGCTTTCTTT. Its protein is CASSLGEVGAFF.